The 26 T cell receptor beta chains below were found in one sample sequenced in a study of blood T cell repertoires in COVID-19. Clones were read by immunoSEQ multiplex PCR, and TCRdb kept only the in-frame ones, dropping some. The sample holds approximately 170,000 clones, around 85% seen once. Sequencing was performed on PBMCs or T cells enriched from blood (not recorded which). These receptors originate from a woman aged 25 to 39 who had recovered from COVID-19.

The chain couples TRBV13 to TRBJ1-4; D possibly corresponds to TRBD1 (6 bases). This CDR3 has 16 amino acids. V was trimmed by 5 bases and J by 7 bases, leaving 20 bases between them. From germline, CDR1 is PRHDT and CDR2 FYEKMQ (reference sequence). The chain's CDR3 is CASSTRSTGIGEKLFF. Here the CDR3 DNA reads TGTGCCAGCAGCACACGATCAACAGGGATTGGTGAAAAACTGTTTTTT.

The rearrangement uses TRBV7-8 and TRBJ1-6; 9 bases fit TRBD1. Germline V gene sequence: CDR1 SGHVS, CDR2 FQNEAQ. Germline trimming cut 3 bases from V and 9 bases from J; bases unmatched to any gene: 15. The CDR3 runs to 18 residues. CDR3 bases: TGTGCCAGCAGCTTGCGGGGACAGGGTAGTCTAACGGGTTCACCCCTCCACTTT. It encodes CASSLRGQGSLTGSPLHF.

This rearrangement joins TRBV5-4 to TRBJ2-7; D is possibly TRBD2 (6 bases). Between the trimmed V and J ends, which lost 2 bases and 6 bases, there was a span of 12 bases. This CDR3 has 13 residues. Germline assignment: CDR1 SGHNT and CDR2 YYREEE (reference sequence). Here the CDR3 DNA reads TGTGCCAGCAGCTTAAGGGGAGGTGGCGAGCAGTACTTC. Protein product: CASSLRGGGEQYF.

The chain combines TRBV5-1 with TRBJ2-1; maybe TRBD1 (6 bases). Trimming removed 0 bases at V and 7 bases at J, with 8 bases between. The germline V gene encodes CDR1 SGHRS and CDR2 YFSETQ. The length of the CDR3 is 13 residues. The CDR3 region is CASSLGRGNEQFF. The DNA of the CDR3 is TGCGCCAGCAGCTTGGGCAGGGGAAATGAGCAGTTCTTC.

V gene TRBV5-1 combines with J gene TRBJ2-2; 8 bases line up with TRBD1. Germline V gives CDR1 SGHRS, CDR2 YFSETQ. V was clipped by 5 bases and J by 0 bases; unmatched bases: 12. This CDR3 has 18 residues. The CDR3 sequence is CASREYDWTGPNTGELFF. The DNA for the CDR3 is TGCGCCAGCAGGGAATACGATTGGACAGGGCCGAACACCGGGGAGCTGTTTTTT.

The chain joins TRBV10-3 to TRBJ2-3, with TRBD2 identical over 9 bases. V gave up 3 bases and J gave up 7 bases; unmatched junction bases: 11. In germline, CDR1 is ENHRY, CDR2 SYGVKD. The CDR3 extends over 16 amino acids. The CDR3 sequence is CAISDSLREGRNTQYF. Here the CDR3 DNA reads TGTGCCATCAGTGATAGCTTGCGGGAGGGCCGGAATACGCAGTATTTT.

The CDR3 loop reads CASSRGRGGQETQYF. As DNA, the CDR3 is TGTGCCAGCAGCCGGGGACGGGGGGGCCAAGAGACCCAGTACTTC. The gene calls are TRBV11-3 and TRBJ2-5, with 8 nucleotides matching TRBD2. The CDR3 consists of 15 residues. Trimming took 5 bases from V and 1 from J; bases not matched to a gene: 6. Germline CDR1 is SGHNT and CDR2 is YENEEA. The whole variable domain, filled in from reference TRBV11-3 and TRBJ2-5, reads EAGVVQSPRYKIIEKKQPVAFWCNPISGHNTLYWYLQNLGQGPELLIRYENEEAVDDSQLPKDRFSAERLKGVDSTLKIQPAELGDSAVYLCASSRGRGGQETQYFGPGTRLLVL.

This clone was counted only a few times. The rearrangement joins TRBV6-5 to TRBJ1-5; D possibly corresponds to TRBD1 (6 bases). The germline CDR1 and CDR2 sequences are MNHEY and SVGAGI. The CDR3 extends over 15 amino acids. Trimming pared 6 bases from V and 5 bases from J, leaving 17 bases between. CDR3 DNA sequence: TGTGCCAGCAGGTCTCATACAGGGAAATATCAGCCCCAGCATTTT. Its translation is CASRSHTGKYQPQHF.

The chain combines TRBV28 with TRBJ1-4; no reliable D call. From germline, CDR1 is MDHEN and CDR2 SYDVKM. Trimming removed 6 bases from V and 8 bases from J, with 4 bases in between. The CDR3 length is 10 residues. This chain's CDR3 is CASRREKLFF. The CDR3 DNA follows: TGTGCCAGCAGGAGGGAAAAACTGTTTTTT.

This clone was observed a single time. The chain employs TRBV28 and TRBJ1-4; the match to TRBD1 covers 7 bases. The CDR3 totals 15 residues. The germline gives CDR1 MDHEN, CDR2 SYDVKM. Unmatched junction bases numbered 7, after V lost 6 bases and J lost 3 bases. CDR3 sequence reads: CASRPGQAPNEKLFF. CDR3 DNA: TGTGCCAGCAGACCAGGACAGGCCCCTAATGAAAAACTGTTTTTT.

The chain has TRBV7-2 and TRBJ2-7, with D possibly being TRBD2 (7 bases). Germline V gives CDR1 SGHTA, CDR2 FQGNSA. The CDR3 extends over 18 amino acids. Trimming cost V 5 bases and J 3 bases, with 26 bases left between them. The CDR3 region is CASSPAPPSRGGSYEQYF. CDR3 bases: TGTGCCAGCAGCCCAGCTCCCCCCAGCAGGGGAGGGAGCTACGAGCAGTACTTC.

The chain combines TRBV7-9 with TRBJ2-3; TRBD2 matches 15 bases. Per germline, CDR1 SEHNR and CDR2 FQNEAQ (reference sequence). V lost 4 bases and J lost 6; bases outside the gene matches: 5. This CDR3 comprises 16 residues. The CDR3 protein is CASSYQGLAGGDTQYF. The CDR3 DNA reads TGTGCCAGCAGCTACCAAGGACTAGCGGGAGGGGATACGCAGTATTTT.

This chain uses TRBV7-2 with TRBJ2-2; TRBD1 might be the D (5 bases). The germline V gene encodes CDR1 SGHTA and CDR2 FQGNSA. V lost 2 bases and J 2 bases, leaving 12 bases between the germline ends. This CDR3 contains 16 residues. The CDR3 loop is CASSLQGAINTGELFF. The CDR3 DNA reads TGTGCCAGCAGCTTACAAGGGGCCATTAACACCGGGGAGCTGTTTTTT.

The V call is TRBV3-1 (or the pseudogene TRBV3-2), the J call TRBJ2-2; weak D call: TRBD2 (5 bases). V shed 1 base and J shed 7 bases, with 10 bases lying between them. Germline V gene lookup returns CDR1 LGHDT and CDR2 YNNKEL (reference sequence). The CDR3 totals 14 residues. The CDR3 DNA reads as TGTGCCAGCAGCCAAGTCACTAGTCACGGGGAGCTGTTTTTT. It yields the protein CASSQVTSHGELFF.

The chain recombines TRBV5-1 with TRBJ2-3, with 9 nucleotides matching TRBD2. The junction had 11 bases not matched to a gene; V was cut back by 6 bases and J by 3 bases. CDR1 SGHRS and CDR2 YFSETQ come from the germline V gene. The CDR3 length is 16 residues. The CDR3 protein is CASTPRAGGFTDTQYF. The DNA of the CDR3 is TGCGCCAGCACCCCGCGAGCGGGAGGTTTTACAGATACGCAGTATTTT.

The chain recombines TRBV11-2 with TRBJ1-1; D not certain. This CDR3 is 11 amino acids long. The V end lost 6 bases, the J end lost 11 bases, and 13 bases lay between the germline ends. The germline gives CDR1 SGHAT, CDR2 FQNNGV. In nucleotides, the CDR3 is TGTGCCAGCAGTTGGAGGGTGTCGGCTTTCTTT. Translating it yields CASSWRVSAFF.

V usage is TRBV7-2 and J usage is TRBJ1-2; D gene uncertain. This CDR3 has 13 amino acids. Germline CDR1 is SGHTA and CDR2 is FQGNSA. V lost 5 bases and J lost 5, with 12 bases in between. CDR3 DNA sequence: TGTGCCAGCAGCAAGGACTATATATATGGCTACACCTTC. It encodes CASSKDYIYGYTF.

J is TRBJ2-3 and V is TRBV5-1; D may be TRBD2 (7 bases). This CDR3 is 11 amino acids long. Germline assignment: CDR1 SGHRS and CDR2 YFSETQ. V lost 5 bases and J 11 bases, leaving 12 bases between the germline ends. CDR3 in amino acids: CASSGGAVQYF. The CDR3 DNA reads TGCGCCAGCAGTGGGGGGGCGGTGCAGTATTTT.

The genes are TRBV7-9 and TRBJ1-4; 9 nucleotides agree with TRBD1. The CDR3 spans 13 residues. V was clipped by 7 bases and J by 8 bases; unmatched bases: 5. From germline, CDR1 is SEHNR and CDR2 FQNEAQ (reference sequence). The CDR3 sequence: CASIRTGEEKLFF. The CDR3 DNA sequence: TGTGCCAGCATTAGGACAGGGGAGGAAAAACTGTTTTTT.

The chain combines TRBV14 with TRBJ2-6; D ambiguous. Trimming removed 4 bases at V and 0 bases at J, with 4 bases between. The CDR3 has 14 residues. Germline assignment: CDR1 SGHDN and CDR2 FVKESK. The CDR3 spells CASSRSSGANVLTF. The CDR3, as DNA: TGTGCCAGCAGCCGCAGCTCTGGGGCCAACGTCCTGACTTTC. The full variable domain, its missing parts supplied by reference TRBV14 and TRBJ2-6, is EAGVTQFPSHSVIEKGQTVTLRCDPISGHDNLYWYRRVMGKEIKFLLHFVKESKQDESGMPNNRFLAERTGGTYSTLKVQPAELEDSGVYFCASSRSSGANVLTFGAGSRLTVL.

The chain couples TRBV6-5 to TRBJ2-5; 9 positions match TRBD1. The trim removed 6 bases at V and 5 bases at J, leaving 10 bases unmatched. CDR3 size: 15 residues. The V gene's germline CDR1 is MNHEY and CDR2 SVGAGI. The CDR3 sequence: CASSDRGRFRETQYF. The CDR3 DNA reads TGTGCCAGCAGCGACAGGGGGAGGTTCCGGGAGACCCAGTACTTC.

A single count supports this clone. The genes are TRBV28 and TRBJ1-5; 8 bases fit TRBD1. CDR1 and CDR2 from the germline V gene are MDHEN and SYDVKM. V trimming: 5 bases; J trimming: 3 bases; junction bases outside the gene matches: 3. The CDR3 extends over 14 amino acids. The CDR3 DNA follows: TGTGCCAGCAGTCGGGACAGGTCCAATCAGCCCCAGCATTTT. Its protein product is CASSRDRSNQPQHF.

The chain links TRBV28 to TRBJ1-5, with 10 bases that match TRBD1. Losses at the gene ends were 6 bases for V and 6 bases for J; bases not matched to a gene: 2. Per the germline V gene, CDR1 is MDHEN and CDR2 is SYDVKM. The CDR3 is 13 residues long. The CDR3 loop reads CASSWDRGQPQHF. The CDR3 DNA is TGTGCCAGCAGCTGGGACAGGGGTCAGCCCCAGCATTTT.

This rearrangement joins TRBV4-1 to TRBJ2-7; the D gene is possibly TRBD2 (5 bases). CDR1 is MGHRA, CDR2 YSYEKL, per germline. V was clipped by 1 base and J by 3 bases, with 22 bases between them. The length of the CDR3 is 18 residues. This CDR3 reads CASSQGLKSRTGNYEQYF. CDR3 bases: TGCGCCAGCAGCCAAGGTTTGAAGAGTAGGACTGGGAACTACGAGCAGTACTTC.

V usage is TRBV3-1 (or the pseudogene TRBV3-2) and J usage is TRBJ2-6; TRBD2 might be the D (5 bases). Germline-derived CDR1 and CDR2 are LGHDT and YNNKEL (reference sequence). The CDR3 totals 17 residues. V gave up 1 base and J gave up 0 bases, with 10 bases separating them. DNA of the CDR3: TGTGCCAGCAGCCAAGGCGGGTGGGACTCTGGGGCCAACGTCCTGACTTTC. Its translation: CASSQGGWDSGANVLTF.

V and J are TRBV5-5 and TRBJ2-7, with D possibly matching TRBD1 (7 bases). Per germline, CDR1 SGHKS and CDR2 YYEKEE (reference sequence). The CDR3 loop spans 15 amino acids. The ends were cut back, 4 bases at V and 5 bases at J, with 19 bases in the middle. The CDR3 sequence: CASSPGAGGINEQYV. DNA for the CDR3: TGTGCCAGCAGCCCCGGGGCAGGGGGGATTAACGAGCAGTACGTC.